These T cell receptor beta chains were read from a single sample in a study of T cell responses to AZD1222 COVID-19 vaccine. Data came from immunoSEQ multiplex PCR; TCRdb stores just in-frame clones and leaves some out. This repertoire shows roughly 180,000 clones, 90% to 95% found once; its top ten account for 1.7%. The sequenced sample was peripheral blood, obtained 28 days after the second AZD1222 dose. These TCRs come from an adult who received the AZD1222 COVID-19 vaccine. CDR3s include the opening cysteine and the closing phenylalanine or tryptophan. Each record gives: D gene, V gene, clone size, J gene, CDR3 DNA, CDR3 protein. The D gene is left open where the match is weak. Size tells how often a clone was seen (once, few, many) or the class of an expanded clone, and some rows leave it out.

d_call: .; v_call: TRBV27; clone_size: .; j_call: TRBJ2-1; cdr3_nt: TGTGCCAGCAGTTTGAACAGGGGAGGTGAGCAGTTCTTC; cdr3_aa: CASSLNRGGEQFF
d_call: TRBD1; v_call: TRBV6-1; clone_size: .; j_call: TRBJ1-1; cdr3_nt: TGTGCCAGCAGTGAAGGGACAGGGGGGCTCACTGAAGCTTTCTTT; cdr3_aa: CASSEGTGGLTEAFF
d_call: TRBD2; v_call: TRBV4-2; clone_size: few; j_call: TRBJ2-7; cdr3_nt: TGTGCCAGCAGCCAAGCTAGCGGCAGCTCCTACGAGCAGTACTTC; cdr3_aa: CASSQASGSSYEQYF
d_call: TRBD2; v_call: TRBV10-3; clone_size: .; j_call: TRBJ2-3; cdr3_nt: TGTGCCATCAGCCGCGGACTAGCGGGAGTTGCAGATACGCAGTATTTT; cdr3_aa: CAISRGLAGVADTQYF
d_call: .; v_call: TRBV21-1; clone_size: .; j_call: TRBJ2-5; cdr3_nt: TGTGCCAGCAACCACTTCGGGCTAGCGGGAGGAGCGGAGACCCAGTACTTC; cdr3_aa: CASNHFGLAGGAETQYF
d_call: .; v_call: TRBV7-6; clone_size: .; j_call: TRBJ1-1; cdr3_nt: TGTGCCAGCAGCTCGTACAGGGAAGCTTTCTTT; cdr3_aa: CASSSYREAFF
d_call: TRBD2; v_call: TRBV28; clone_size: .; j_call: TRBJ2-5; cdr3_nt: TGTGCCAGCAGTTCCTGGAGAGCGGGAGGGGTAGAGACCCAGTACTTC; cdr3_aa: CASSSWRAGGVETQYF
d_call: TRBD1; v_call: TRBV14; clone_size: .; j_call: TRBJ1-2; cdr3_nt: TGTGCCAGCAGCCTACAGGGGGCGGATGGCTACACCTTC; cdr3_aa: CASSLQGADGYTF
d_call: .; v_call: TRBV9; clone_size: once; j_call: TRBJ2-7; cdr3_nt: TGTGCCAGCAGCCTCCGGGACGGCCGCTCCTACGAGCAGTACTTC; cdr3_aa: CASSLRDGRSYEQYF
d_call: .; v_call: TRBV5-5; clone_size: .; j_call: TRBJ2-5; cdr3_nt: TGTGCCAGCAGCTTCGATTTATTGGGGGGCCAAGAGACCCAGTACTTC; cdr3_aa: CASSFDLLGGQETQYF
d_call: TRBD1; v_call: TRBV5-8; clone_size: .; j_call: TRBJ1-1; cdr3_nt: TGTGCCAGCAGCTCATGGACAGGGGAAAGTGGTGAAGCTTTCTTT; cdr3_aa: CASSSWTGESGEAFF
d_call: .; v_call: TRBV18; clone_size: .; j_call: TRBJ1-1; cdr3_nt: TGTGCCAGCTCACCAGGCCTCTCGAGGCGGGCAGAAGCTTTCTTT; cdr3_aa: CASSPGLSRRAEAFF
d_call: .; v_call: TRBV19; clone_size: .; j_call: TRBJ1-6; cdr3_nt: TGTGCCAGTAGTCTCAAAGGGGCATCCCCTAATTCACCCCTCCACTTT; cdr3_aa: CASSLKGASPNSPLHF
d_call: TRBD2; v_call: TRBV4-3; clone_size: .; j_call: TRBJ2-3; cdr3_nt: TGCGCCAGCAGCCAAACTATTCTAGCGGGGGACCGCACAGATACGCAGTATTTT; cdr3_aa: CASSQTILAGDRTDTQYF
d_call: .; v_call: TRBV7-2; clone_size: .; j_call: TRBJ2-2; cdr3_nt: TGTGCCAGCAGCTTAGAGGGGTTAGTCACCGGGGAGCTGTTTTTT; cdr3_aa: CASSLEGLVTGELFF
d_call: TRBD1; v_call: TRBV19; clone_size: .; j_call: TRBJ2-3; cdr3_nt: TGTGCCAGTAGTAGTGACAGGGTTCCTGGCACAGATACGCAGTATTTT; cdr3_aa: CASSSDRVPGTDTQYF
d_call: .; v_call: TRBV11-2; clone_size: .; j_call: TRBJ1-6; cdr3_nt: TGTGCCAGCAGCCCAATAGCCGCTTCACCCCTCCACTTT; cdr3_aa: CASSPIAASPLHF
d_call: TRBD1; v_call: TRBV7-2; clone_size: .; j_call: TRBJ1-1; cdr3_nt: TGTGCCAGCAGTAGAACAGTCAGGGGGAGGGCTGAAGCTTTCTTT; cdr3_aa: CASSRTVRGRAEAFF
d_call: TRBD2; v_call: TRBV24-1; clone_size: .; j_call: TRBJ2-3; cdr3_nt: TGTGCCACCAGTCAGGGGACAGGGTGGACTCCCGGGACTAGCGGGAGAGATACGCAGTATTTT; cdr3_aa: CATSQGTGWTPGTSGRDTQYF